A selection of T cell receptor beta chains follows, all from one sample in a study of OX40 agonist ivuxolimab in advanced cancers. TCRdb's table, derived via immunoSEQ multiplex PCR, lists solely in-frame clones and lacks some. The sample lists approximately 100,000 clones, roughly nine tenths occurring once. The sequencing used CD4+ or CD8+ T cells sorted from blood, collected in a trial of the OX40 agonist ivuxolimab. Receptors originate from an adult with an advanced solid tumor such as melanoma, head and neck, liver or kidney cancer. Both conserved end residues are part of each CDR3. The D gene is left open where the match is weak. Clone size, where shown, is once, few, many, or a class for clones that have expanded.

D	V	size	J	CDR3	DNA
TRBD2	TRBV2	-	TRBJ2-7	CASSEGGLEGHEQYF	TGTGCCAGCAGTGAAGGGGGACTAGAAGGGCACGAGCAGTACTTC
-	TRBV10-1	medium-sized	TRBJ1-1	CASSESVVYPATEAFF	TGCGCCAGCAGTGAGTCGGTAGTGTACCCAGCCACTGAAGCTTTCTTT
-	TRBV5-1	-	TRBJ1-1	CASSWGQGPKQGNTEAFF	TGCGCCAGCAGCTGGGGCCAGGGGCCTAAACAAGGGAACACTGAAGCTTTCTTT
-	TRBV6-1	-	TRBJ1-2	CASSPTDRYGYTF	TGTGCCAGCAGCCCGACCGACCGCTATGGCTACACCTTC
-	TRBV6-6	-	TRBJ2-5	CASSYYDRQETQYF	TGTGCCAGCAGTTACTACGACAGACAAGAGACCCAGTACTTC
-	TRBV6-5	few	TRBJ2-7	CASSYTSGAYEQYF	TGTGCCAGCAGTTACACGTCAGGGGCCTACGAGCAGTACTTC
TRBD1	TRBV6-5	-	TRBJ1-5	CASRMDRALNQPQHF	TGTGCCAGCAGGATGGACAGGGCTTTAAATCAGCCCCAGCATTTT
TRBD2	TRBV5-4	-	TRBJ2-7	CASSPGTSGNLYEQYF	TGTGCCAGCAGCCCGGGGACTAGCGGGAATCTCTACGAGCAGTACTTC
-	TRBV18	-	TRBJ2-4	CASSRSTQREAKNIQYF	TGTGCCAGCTCACGATCGACCCAGCGAGAAGCTAAAAACATTCAGTACTTC
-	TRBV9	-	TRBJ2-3	CASSVTRLPDTQYF	TGTGCCAGCAGCGTAACCCGACTACCTGATACGCAGTATTTT
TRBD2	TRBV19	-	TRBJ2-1	CASSRTSGSFLYEQFF	TGTGCCAGTAGTCGTACTAGCGGGAGTTTTCTTTATGAGCAGTTCTTC
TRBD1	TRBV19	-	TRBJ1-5	CASSIQDRLESSGNQPQHF	TGTGCCAGTAGTATTCAGGACAGGTTGGAATCTTCGGGGAATCAGCCCCAGCATTTT
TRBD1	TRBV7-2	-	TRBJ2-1	CASSPTTGALDNEQFF	TGTGCCAGCAGCCCGACGACAGGGGCCCTAGACAATGAGCAGTTCTTC
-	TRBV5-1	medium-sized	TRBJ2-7	CASSPDNTYEQYF	TGCGCCAGCAGCCCAGACAACACCTACGAGCAGTACTTC
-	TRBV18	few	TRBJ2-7	CASSPPLGEQYF	TGTGCCAGCTCACCACCCTTGGGCGAGCAGTACTTC
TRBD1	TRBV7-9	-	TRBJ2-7	CASSAPQGARYEQYF	TGTGCCAGCAGCGCACCACAGGGGGCGCGGTACGAGCAGTACTTC
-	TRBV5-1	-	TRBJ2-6	CASSEGPSSGANVLTF	TGCGCCAGCAGTGAAGGGCCTAGCTCTGGGGCCAACGTCCTGACTTTC
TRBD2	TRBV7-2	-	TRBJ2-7	CASNFPSGIEQYF	TGTGCCAGCAACTTTCCTAGCGGCATCGAGCAGTACTTC
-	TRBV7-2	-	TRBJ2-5	CASSQAGSQETQYF	TGTGCCAGCAGCCAAGCCGGGTCCCAAGAGACCCAGTACTTC
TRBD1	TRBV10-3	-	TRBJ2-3	CAISDRVADTQYF	TGTGCCATCAGCGACAGGGTAGCAGATACGCAGTATTTT
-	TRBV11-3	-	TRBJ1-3	CASSQERFSGNTIYF	TGTGCCAGCAGCCAGGAAAGGTTCTCTGGAAACACCATATATTTT
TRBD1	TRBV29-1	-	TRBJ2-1	CSVTPGQGRHEQFF	TGCAGCGTGACCCCGGGACAGGGGCGGCATGAGCAGTTCTTC
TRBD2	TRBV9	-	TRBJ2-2	CASSMTGLALNTGELFF	TGTGCCAGCAGCATGACGGGACTAGCGTTGAACACCGGGGAGCTGTTTTTT
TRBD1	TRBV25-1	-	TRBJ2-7	CASSGPGQFYEQYF	TGTGCCAGCAGTGGTCCGGGACAGTTCTACGAGCAGTACTTC
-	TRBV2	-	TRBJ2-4	CASVDPGRKNIQYF	TGTGCCAGCGTTGACCCGGGGCGGAAAAACATTCAGTACTTC
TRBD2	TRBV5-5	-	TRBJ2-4	CASSPSRGAGNIQYF	TGTGCCAGCAGCCCCTCGCGGGGGGCGGGAAACATTCAGTACTTC
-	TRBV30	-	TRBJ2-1	CAWTGFNEQFF	TGTGCCTGGACAGGGTTCAATGAGCAGTTCTTC
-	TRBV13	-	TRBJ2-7	CASSSGGNSYEQYF	TGTGCCAGCAGCTCCGGTGGTAACTCCTACGAGCAGTACTTC
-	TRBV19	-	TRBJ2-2	CASREPRSTGELFF	TGTGCCAGCCGGGAACCTCGTTCGACGGGGGAGCTGTTTTTT
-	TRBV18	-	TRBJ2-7	CASSRIAHDEQYF	TGTGCCAGCTCTAGGATAGCGCACGACGAGCAGTACTTC
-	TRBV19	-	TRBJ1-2	CASTYRPQGFGYTF	TGTGCCAGTACCTATAGGCCCCAGGGGTTTGGCTACACCTTC
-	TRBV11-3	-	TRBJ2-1	CASSLGGNGNEQFF	TGTGCCAGCAGCTTAGGGGGGAATGGCAATGAGCAGTTCTTC
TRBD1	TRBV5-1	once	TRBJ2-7	CASSRAGQGDEQYF	TGCGCCAGCAGCCGCGCGGGACAGGGGGACGAGCAGTACTTC
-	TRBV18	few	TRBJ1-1	CASSRGEDTEAFF	TGTGCCAGCTCACGGGGGGAAGACACTGAAGCTTTCTTT
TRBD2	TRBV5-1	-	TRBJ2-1	CASSPAGGATYNEQFF	TGCGCCAGCAGCCCGGCGGGAGGTGCGACCTACAATGAGCAGTTCTTC
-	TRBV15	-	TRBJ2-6	CATSRDKSGANVLTF	TGTGCCACCAGCAGAGATAAATCGGGGGCCAACGTCCTGACTTTC
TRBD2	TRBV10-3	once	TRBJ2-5	CAISERREAQETQYF	TGTGCCATCAGTGAGCGGCGGGAGGCCCAAGAGACCCAGTACTTC
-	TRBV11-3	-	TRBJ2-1	CASSLDTSLHEQFF	TGTGCCAGCAGCTTAGACACTAGTCTTCATGAGCAGTTCTTC
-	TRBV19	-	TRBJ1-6	CASSNPNSPLHF	TGTGCCAGTAGTAATCCGAATTCACCCCTCCACTTT
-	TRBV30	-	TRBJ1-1	CAWRTGLNTEAFF	TGTGCCTGGAGGACAGGACTAAACACTGAAGCTTTCTTT
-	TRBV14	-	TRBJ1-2	CASSSVAAEGNYGYTF	TGTGCCAGCAGCTCAGTGGCAGCAGAGGGAAACTATGGCTACACCTTC
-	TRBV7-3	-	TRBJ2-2	CASSLTGGKNTGELFF	TGTGCCAGCAGCTTAACGGGCGGGAAGAACACCGGGGAGCTGTTTTTT
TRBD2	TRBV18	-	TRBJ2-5	CASSFPGGETQYF	TGTGCCAGCTCATTCCCGGGAGGAGAGACCCAGTACTTC
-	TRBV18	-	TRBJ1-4	CASSPLGRLEKLFF	TGTGCCAGCTCACCATTGGGACGCCTTGAAAAACTGTTTTTT